This TCR beta chain comes out of a study of blood T cells in healthy people across ages. About this clonotype: Germline and junction disagree at one end, which may indicate a read error.

The CDR3 is 16 amino acids. Germline CDR1 and CDR2: LNHDA and SQIVND (reference sequence). Primed by a sample-barcoded 5' primer and a J-beta primer mix, a second PCR proceeded for 7 to 11 cycles. MiXCR was run by TCRdb on the 5' RACE reads, yielding one entry per CDR3 protein. Counted here are about 650,000 distinct CDR3 sequences, about 32% occurring once; the ten biggest clones make up 15%. The source of this sequence is a woman aged 80 or over in good health. Material for sequencing was blood. V usage is TRBV19 and J usage is TRBJ2-3; D ambiguous. This chain's CDR3 is CAGSIEANRGTDTQYF. CDR3 coding DNA: TGTGCCGGTAGTATAGAGGCCAATCGGGGCACAGATACGCAGTATTTT.